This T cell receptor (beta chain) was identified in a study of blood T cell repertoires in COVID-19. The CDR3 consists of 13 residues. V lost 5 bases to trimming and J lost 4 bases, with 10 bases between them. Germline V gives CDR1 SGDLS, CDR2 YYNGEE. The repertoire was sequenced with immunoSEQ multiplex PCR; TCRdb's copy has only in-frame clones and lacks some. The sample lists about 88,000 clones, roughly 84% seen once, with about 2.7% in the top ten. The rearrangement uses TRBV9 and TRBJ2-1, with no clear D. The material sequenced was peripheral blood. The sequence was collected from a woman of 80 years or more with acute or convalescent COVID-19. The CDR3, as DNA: TGTGCCAGCAGTCTTAATTCGTACAATGAGCAGTTCTTC. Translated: CASSLNSYNEQFF.